The entry that follows covers one TCR beta chain sequence. Its antigen is unknown. These data are taken from a study of T cells after yellow fever vaccination. General observations from the study: Primary-vaccination clones mostly resurfaced post-booster (96% CD4, about 87% CD8). There was a possibility that FACS-sorted repertoires contained abundant clonotypes contaminating from the bulk population.

V lost 6 bases and J lost 3; bases outside the gene matches: 2. The CDR3 loop spans 14 amino acids. The V gene's germline CDR1 is LGHNT and CDR2 FRNRAP. MiXCR, applied by TCRdb to the 5' RACE reads, yields one record per CDR3 protein. The data show fewer than 650,000 distinct CDR3 sequences, 20% to 25% seen once. This clonotype originated in a man in his late teens or twenties who received the YFV17D yellow fever vaccine. The genes are TRBV12-5 and TRBJ2-1; 10 bases are shared with TRBD2. Here the sequenced sample was PBMCs, taken 21 days after the first yellow fever vaccination. The CDR3 DNA reads TGTGCTAGTGGGTCTAGCGGGGGCTACAATGAGCAGTTCTTC. Protein: CASGSSGGYNEQFF.